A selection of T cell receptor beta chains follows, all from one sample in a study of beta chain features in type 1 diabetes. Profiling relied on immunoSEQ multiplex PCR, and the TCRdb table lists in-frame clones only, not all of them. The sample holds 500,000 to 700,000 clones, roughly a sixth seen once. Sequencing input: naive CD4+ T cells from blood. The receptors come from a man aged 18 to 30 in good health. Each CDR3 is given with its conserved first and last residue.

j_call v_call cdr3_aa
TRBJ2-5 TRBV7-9 CASSLASQETQYF
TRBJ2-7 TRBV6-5 CASEGGAYEQYF
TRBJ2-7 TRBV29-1 CSVEDAGTAYEQYF
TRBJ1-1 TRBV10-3 CAIRTAQGVEAFF
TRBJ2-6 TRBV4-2 CASSQGTQDSGANVLTF
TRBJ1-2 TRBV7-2 CASSLRALGGPLVGYTF
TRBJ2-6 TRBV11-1 CASSLSGSPTGANVLTF
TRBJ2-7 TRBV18 CASSPRVTDYEQYF
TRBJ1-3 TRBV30 CAWSVRGWADPPPGNTIYF
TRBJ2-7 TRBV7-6 CASSLAGRGIGWEQYF
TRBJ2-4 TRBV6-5 CASSYSGRVAKNIQYF
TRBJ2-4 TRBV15 CATSRDRGQSDLAKNIQYF
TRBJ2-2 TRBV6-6 CASRWRLEGVTGELFF
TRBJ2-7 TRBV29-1 CSVDTSQDFGSYEQYF
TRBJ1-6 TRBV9 CASSARVDNSPLHF
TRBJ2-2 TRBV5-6 CASRSGRSGELFF
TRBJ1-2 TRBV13 CASSLIRNYGYTF
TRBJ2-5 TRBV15 CATSRGGLRIQETQYF
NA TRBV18 CASSTSGTGLYEQYF
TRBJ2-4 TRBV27 CASGLAGGNIQYF
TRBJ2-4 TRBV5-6 CASSPDRFRNIQYF
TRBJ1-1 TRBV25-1 CASIDRGATEAFF
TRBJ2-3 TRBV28 CASSLSGQGPDTQYF
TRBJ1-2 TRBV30 CAWMGPGGVGGYTF
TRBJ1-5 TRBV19 CASSRQGRVSQPQHF
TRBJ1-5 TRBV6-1 CASSEGPGSNQPQHF
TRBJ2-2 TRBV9 CASSVDSTGELFF
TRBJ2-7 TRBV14 CASSQVWAEQYF
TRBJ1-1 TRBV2 CASSETGASNTEAFF
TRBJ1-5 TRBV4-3 CASSQDRGGSNQPQHF
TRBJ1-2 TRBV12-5 CASGLAGADGYTF
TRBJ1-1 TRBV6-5 CASRPPGQPNTEAFF
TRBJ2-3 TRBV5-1 CASSLVTRATDTQYF
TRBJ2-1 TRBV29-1 CSVEDQGGAYNEQFF
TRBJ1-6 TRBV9 CASSVRGRSPLHF
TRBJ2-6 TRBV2 CASSRSSGANVLTF
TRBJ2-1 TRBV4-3 CASSQVTGSSYNEQFF
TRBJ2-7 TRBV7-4 CASSREIAGGREQYF
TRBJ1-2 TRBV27 CASSPLMGYGYTF
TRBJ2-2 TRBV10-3 CAISFTYNTGELFF
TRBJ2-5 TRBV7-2 CASSSLGVETQYF
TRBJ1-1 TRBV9 CASSVLMNTEAFF
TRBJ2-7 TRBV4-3 CASSQKGHGSYEQYF
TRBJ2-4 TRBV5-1 CASSLVEGRNIQYF